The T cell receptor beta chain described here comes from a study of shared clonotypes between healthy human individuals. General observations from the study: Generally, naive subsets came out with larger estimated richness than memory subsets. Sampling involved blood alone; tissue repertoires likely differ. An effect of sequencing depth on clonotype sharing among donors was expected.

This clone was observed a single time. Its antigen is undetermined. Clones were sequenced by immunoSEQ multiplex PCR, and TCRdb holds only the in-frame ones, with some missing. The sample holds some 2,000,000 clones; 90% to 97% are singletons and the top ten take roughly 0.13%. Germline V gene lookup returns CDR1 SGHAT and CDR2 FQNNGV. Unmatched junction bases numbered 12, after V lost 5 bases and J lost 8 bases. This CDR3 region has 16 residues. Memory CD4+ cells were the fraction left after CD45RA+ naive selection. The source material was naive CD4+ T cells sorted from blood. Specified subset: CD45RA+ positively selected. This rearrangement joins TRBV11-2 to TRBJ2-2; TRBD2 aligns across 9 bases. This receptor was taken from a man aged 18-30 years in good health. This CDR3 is CASSPIQASGVGELFF. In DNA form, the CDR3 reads TGTGCCAGCAGCCCCATACAGGCTAGCGGGGTTGGGGAGCTGTTTTTT.